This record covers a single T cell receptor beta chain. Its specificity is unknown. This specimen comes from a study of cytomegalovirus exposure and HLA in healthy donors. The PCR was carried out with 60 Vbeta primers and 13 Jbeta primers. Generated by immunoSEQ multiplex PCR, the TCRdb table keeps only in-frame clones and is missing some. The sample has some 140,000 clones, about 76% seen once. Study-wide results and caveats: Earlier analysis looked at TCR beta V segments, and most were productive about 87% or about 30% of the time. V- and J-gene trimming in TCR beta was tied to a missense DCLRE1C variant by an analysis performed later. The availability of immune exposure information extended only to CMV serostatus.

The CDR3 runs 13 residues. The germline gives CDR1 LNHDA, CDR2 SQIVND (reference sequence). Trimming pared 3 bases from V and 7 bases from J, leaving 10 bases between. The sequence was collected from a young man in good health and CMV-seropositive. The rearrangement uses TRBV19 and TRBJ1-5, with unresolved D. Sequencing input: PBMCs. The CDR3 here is CASSIDGGQPQHF. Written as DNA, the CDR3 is TGTGCCAGTAGTATTGATGGAGGGCAGCCCCAGCATTTT. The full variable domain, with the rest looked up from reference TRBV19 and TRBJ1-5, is DGGITQSPKYLFRKEGQNVTLSCEQNLNHDAMYWYRQDPGQGLRLIYYSQIVNDFQKGDIAEGYSVSREKKESFPLTVTSAQKNPTAFYLCASSIDGGQPQHFGDGTRLSIL.